The clone carrying this T cell receptor (beta chain) was picked up many times. What it binds is unknown. The CDR3 totals 15 residues. The V gene lost 0 bases and the J gene lost 5 bases, with 12 bases spanning the gap. Germline lookup yields CDR1 SGDLS and CDR2 YYNGEE. The data originate from a study of CD8 T cells in ankylosing spondylitis. It was by quantitative 5'-RACE with molecular barcodes that TCR beta libraries were made. TCRdb fed the 5' RACE reads into MiXCR, producing one record per CDR3 protein. Altogether about 210,000 distinct CDR3 sequences are present, around 8% being singletons, with the ten largest covering 4.8%. Study-level results: Clones linked to the disease showed a CD8+ phenotype. They occurred at relatively low frequencies in peripheral blood. The clones that were linked to disease were reported to be significantly enriched in matched synovial fluid samples from ankylosing spondylitis patients. Ankylosing spondylitis blood seemed to carry a telltale TCR beta motif made of eight or nine highly homologous variants.

The rearrangement joins TRBV9 to TRBJ1-5, with D perhaps TRBD1 (6 bases). Sequences were obtained from blood, either unsorted or a sorted T cell fraction (not recorded which). The sequence was obtained from a female donor with ankylosing spondylitis or in good health (not recorded which). Here the CDR3 reads CASSVDGQPDQPQHF. The CDR3 nucleotides are TGTGCCAGCAGCGTAGATGGACAGCCTGATCAGCCCCAGCATTTT. The full variable domain, in which reference TRBV9 and TRBJ1-5 provide the parts outside the CDR3, is DSGVTQTPKHLITATGQRVTLRCSPRSGDLSVYWYQQSLDQGLQFLIQYYNGEERAKGNILERFSAQQFPDLHSELNLSSLELGDSALYFCASSVDGQPDQPQHFGDGTRLSIL.